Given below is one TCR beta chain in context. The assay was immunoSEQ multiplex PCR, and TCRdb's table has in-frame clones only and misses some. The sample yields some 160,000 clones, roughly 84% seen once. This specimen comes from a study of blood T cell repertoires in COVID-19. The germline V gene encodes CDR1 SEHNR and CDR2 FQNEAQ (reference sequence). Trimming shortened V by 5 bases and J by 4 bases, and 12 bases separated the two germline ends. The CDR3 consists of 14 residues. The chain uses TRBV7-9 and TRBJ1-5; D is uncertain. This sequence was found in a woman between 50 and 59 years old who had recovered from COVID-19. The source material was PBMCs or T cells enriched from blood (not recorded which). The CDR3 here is CASSGGGWNQPQHF. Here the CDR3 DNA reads TGTGCCAGCAGCGGTGGAGGTTGGAATCAGCCCCAGCATTTT. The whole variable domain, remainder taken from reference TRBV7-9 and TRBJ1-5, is DTGVSQNPRHKITKRGQNVTFRCDPISEHNRLYWYRQTLGQGPEFLTYFQNEAQLEKSRLLSDRFSAERPKGSFSTLEIQRTEQGDSAMYLCASSGGGWNQPQHFGDGTRLSIL.